This TCR beta chain was captured in a study of T cell changes during pregnancy in multiple sclerosis. This clone was picked up one time. The method was immunoSEQ multiplex PCR; TCRdb's version includes in-frame clones alone and lacks a portion of them. Of approximately 65,000 clones in the sample, approximately 96% are singletons; the top ten hold roughly 2.4%. The TCR comes from a female donor with multiple sclerosis, enrolled in a pregnancy study. The specimen was CD8+ T cells from peripheral blood mononuclear cells, collected after pregnancy.

CDR3 sequence reads: CASSQQGTGPRYGYTF. The CDR3 DNA is TGCGCCAGCAGCCAGCAAGGGACAGGCCCGCGATATGGCTACACCTTC. The rearrangement joins TRBV5-1 to TRBJ1-2; TRBD1 matches 8 bases. The CDR3 consists of 16 residues. CDR1 and CDR2 from the germline V gene are SGHRS and YFSETQ. J was trimmed by 5 bases and V by 4 bases; bases with no gene match: 13.